One sample yielded the 18 T cell receptor beta chains listed below, sequenced in a study of blood T cell repertoires in COVID-19 (dated by TCRdb to 2020 to 2022). Libraries came from the immunoSEQ multiplex PCR assay. TCRdb took over this immuneACCESS table, retaining in-frame rearrangements with V and J assigned. Such tables are incomplete; in checked studies, under half of the missing clones stem from an unresolved V gene, and the remainder is unexplained. Within this sample are about 140,000 clones, with 88% of them counted one time only. The ten most abundant clones make up 25% to 30% of the sample. Sequencing was carried out using peripheral blood. The receptors here all came from a human donor in a cohort sampled during active COVID-19.

The chain is built from TRBV10-3 and TRBJ2-7; TRBD1 matches at 10 bases. The CDR3 loop spans 14 amino acids. V shed 7 bases, J shed 2 bases, and the junction held 5 bases outside the gene matches. The germline V gene encodes CDR1 ENHRY and CDR2 SYGVKD. This CDR3 is CAITPDRGPYEQYF. CDR3 coding DNA: TGTGCCATCACCCCCGACAGGGGGCCCTACGAGCAGTACTTC.

The chain links TRBV10-3 to TRBJ2-6; a possible D gene is TRBD1 (6 bases). CDR1 ENHRY and CDR2 SYGVKD come from the germline V gene. Trimming took 3 bases from V and 4 from J, leaving 16 bases between them. This CDR3 has 17 residues. The CDR3 is CAISDGGGLVGANVLTF. CDR3 bases: TGTGCCATCAGTGATGGTGGGGGCCTTGTCGGGGCCAACGTCCTGACTTTC.

The V gene is TRBV14, the J gene TRBJ2-3; D remains unclear. From germline, CDR1 is SGHDN and CDR2 FVKESK. The V gene lost 1 base and the J gene lost 3 bases, with 8 bases spanning the gap. The CDR3 has 14 amino acids. CDR3 amino acids: CASSQVLVTDTQYF. CDR3 bases: TGTGCCAGCAGCCAAGTTCTTGTGACAGATACGCAGTATTTT.

The rearrangement links TRBV4-2 to TRBJ2-5; a possible D gene is TRBD2 (6 bases). V lost 0 bases to trimming and J lost 5 bases, with 16 bases between them. This CDR3 is 16 amino acids long. CDR1 is LGHNA, CDR2 YNFKEQ, per germline. DNA for the CDR3: TGTGCCAGCAGCCAAGATGGGTGGAGGGGTGGTGAGACCCAGTACTTC. It specifies CASSQDGWRGGETQYF.

V usage is TRBV7-6 and J usage is TRBJ2-5, with D tentatively TRBD1 (6 bases). The CDR3 length is 12 residues. Deletions cut 5 bases from V and 5 bases from J, with 9 bases between. Germline-derived CDR1 and CDR2 are SGHVS and FNYEAQ. The CDR3 region is CASSLQGETQYF. The DNA for the CDR3 is TGTGCCAGCAGCCTGCAGGGGGAGACCCAGTACTTC. Full variable domain (outside the CDR3, taken from reference TRBV7-6 and TRBJ2-5): GAGVSQSPRYKVTKRGQDVALRCDPISGHVSLYWYRQALGQGPEFLTYFNYEAQQDKSGLPNDRFSAERPEGSISTLTIQRTEQRDSAMYRCASSLQGETQYFGPGTRLLVL.

This rearrangement joins TRBV7-2 to TRBJ2-3; D possibly corresponds to TRBD2 (5 bases). This CDR3 has 14 residues. Per germline, CDR1 SGHTA and CDR2 FQGNSA. Deletions cut 5 bases from V and 4 bases from J, with 13 bases between. CDR3 amino acids: CASSLLGGSDTQYF. CDR3 DNA sequence: TGTGCCAGCAGCCTACTAGGAGGCTCAGATACGCAGTATTTT.

The chain carries TRBV5-1 and TRBJ1-3; D gene uncertain. V was clipped by 0 bases and J by 0 bases, with 7 bases between them. This CDR3 is built from 15 residues. Germline values: CDR1 SGHRS, CDR2 YFSETQ. Written as DNA, the CDR3 is TGCGCCAGCAGCTTGGACACCAGCTCTGGAAACACCATATATTTT. Its protein is CASSLDTSSGNTIYF.

The chain uses TRBV19 and TRBJ2-1; 12 positions match TRBD2. Germline CDR1 LNHDA, CDR2 SQIVND (reference sequence). J lost 6 bases, V lost 3 bases, and 6 bases had no gene match. The length of the CDR3 is 16 residues. The CDR3 loop reads CASSITLAGGPNEQFF. CDR3 bases: TGTGCCAGTAGTATTACGCTAGCGGGGGGGCCCAATGAGCAGTTCTTC.

This clone appeared once. This chain uses TRBV7-2 with TRBJ1-3; TRBD1 is a possible D gene (6 bases). Trimming removed 5 bases at V and 0 bases at J, with 14 bases between. Germline CDR1 reads SGHTA; CDR2 reads FQGNSA. This CDR3 has 16 residues. In DNA, the CDR3 is TGTGCCAGCAGCCAACAGGGCGCCTTCTCTGGAAACACCATATATTTT. Translated: CASSQQGAFSGNTIYF.

The chain joins TRBV15 to TRBJ1-5; the match to TRBD1 covers 9 bases. Trimming removed 0 bases from V and 6 bases from J; junction bases left unmatched: 6. This CDR3 region has 16 residues. From germline, CDR1 is LNHNV and CDR2 YYDKDF (reference sequence). The CDR3 nucleotides read TGTGCCACCAGCAGAGATGGGGGACAGGGTGGTCAGCCCCAGCATTTT. It yields the protein CATSRDGGQGGQPQHF.

This chain connects TRBV3-1 (or the pseudogene TRBV3-2) to TRBJ1-1; 7 bases line up with TRBD1. Germline assignment: CDR1 LGHDT and CDR2 YNNKEL (reference sequence). The CDR3 sequence is 14 residues long. The V gene end was trimmed by 5 bases and the J gene end by 2 bases; junction bases not matched to a gene: 5. The CDR3 sequence is CASSLGQRNTEAFF. CDR3 in DNA: TGTGCCAGCAGCTTGGGACAGAGAAACACTGAAGCTTTCTTT.

This clone was picked up one time. J is TRBJ1-1 and V is TRBV19, with 7 bases aligning to TRBD1. With V trimmed by 3 bases and J by 0 bases, 4 bases remained unmatched. This CDR3 has 15 residues. The germline V gene has CDR1 LNHDA and CDR2 SQIVND (reference sequence). The CDR3: CASSIRTGLNTEAFF. The CDR3 region has the DNA TGTGCCAGTAGTATCCGGACAGGCTTGAACACTGAAGCTTTCTTT.

The count of this clone is one. The J gene is TRBJ2-1, the V gene TRBV15; TRBD1 might be the D (6 bases). CDR3 length: 14 residues. The V end was cut by 7 bases, the J end by 6 bases, with 16 bases between. The germline gives CDR1 LNHNV, CDR2 YYDKDF (reference sequence). This chain's CDR3 is CATNEQGPINEQFF. The CDR3 nucleotides are TGTGCCACCAATGAACAGGGCCCTATCAATGAGCAGTTCTTC.

V is TRBV9 and J is TRBJ2-5; unclear D gene. Germline CDR1 and CDR2: SGDLS and YYNGEE. CDR3 length equals 14 residues. Trimming removed 0 bases at V and 5 bases at J, with 11 bases between. The CDR3 sequence: CASSVDLYSETQYF. Here the CDR3 DNA reads TGTGCCAGCAGCGTAGACCTTTATAGTGAGACCCAGTACTTC.

This CDR3 is CASSFGTGSQPQHF. Written as DNA, the CDR3 is TGTGCCAGCAGCTTCGGGACAGGGTCACAGCCCCAGCATTTT. This chain uses TRBV11-2 with TRBJ1-5, with 9 bases identical to TRBD1. This CDR3 contains 14 residues. J lost 7 bases, V lost 3 bases, and 4 bases had no gene match. Germline lookup yields CDR1 SGHAT and CDR2 FQNNGV. Full variable domain (rest looked up from reference TRBV11-2 and TRBJ1-5): EAGVAQSPRYKIIEKRQSVAFWCNPISGHATLYWYQQILGQGPKLLIQFQNNGVVDDSQLPKDRFSAERLKGVDSTLKIQPAKLEDSAVYLCASSFGTGSQPQHFGDGTRLSIL.

The CDR3 sequence is CASRRQGDYGYTF. The CDR3 nucleotides are TGTGCCAGCAGAAGACAGGGAGACTATGGCTACACCTTC. The chain links TRBV3-1 (or the pseudogene TRBV3-2) to TRBJ1-2, with TRBD1 matching over 7 bases. Germline-derived CDR1 and CDR2 are LGHDT and YNNKEL (reference sequence). V lost 6 bases, J lost 3 bases, and 4 bases stayed unmatched. The CDR3 contains 13 residues.

The rearrangement links TRBV30 to TRBJ1-2; no definite D call. The germline gives CDR1 GTSNPN, CDR2 SVGIG (reference sequence). V lost 2 bases and J 4 bases, leaving 14 bases between the germline ends. The CDR3 has 14 residues. As DNA, the CDR3 is TGTGCCTGGAGTTACCTTAGAGCCCCCTATGGCTACACCTTC. Its protein is CAWSYLRAPYGYTF.

The chain couples TRBV6-1 to TRBJ1-3, with D uncertain. Germline CDR1 and CDR2: MNHNS and SASEGT. The germline V and J ends were trimmed by 2 bases and 0 bases, with 11 bases remaining between them. The CDR3 runs to 16 residues. The CDR3: CASSEKRRISGNTIYF. The CDR3, as DNA: TGTGCCAGCAGTGAAAAGCGACGTATCTCTGGAAACACCATATATTTT.